These 13 T cell receptor beta chains were sequenced from one sample in a study of blood T cell repertoires in COVID-19 (TCRdb year 2020). Library construction relied on the immunoSEQ multiplex PCR assay. TCRdb retrieved this table from immuneACCESS and kept in-frame rearrangements only. Not all clones are present; in checked studies, unresolved V genes account for under half, and no reason is known for the remainder. Present in this sample are about 430,000 clones, around nine tenths of which were seen just once. The ten largest make up 0.8% to 0.9% of the sample. Sequencing was carried out using peripheral blood. These receptors were taken from a man aged 18-30 years with COVID-19, enrolled during active disease.

This clone was picked up a small number of times. This chain uses TRBV19 with TRBJ1-2; the D is unclear. V lost 6 bases to trimming and J lost 4 bases, with 24 bases between them. This CDR3 is built from 17 residues. The V gene's germline CDR1 is LNHDA and CDR2 SQIVND (reference sequence). CDR3 amino acids: CASRKVGEGTYLYGYTF. CDR3 DNA sequence: TGTGCCAGTAGGAAGGTCGGGGAAGGTACTTATCTCTATGGCTACACCTTC.

This chain joins TRBV5-1 and TRBJ1-4; D gene ambiguous. V dropped 3 bases and J dropped 5 bases, with 8 bases sitting between them. CDR3 size: 13 residues. Germline V gene sequence: CDR1 SGHRS, CDR2 YFSETQ. The CDR3 region has the DNA TGCGCCAGCAGCTCTAACAGAAATGAAAAACTGTTTTTT. This gives the protein CASSSNRNEKLFF.

CDR3 in amino acids: CASSTFTAGGNTIYF. The CDR3 DNA reads as TGTGCCAGTAGCACGTTTACAGCGGGTGGAAACACCATATATTTT. V gene TRBV19 combines with J gene TRBJ1-3; D not resolved. The CDR3 length is 15 residues. Per the germline V gene, CDR1 is LNHDA and CDR2 is SQIVND (reference sequence). V lost 6 bases and J lost 3, with 15 bases in between.

The genes are TRBV6-1 and TRBJ2-1; tentatively, D is TRBD2 (5 bases). This CDR3 region has 14 residues. CDR1 MNHNS and CDR2 SASEGT come from the germline V gene. Trimming shortened V by 1 base and J by 8 bases, and 12 bases separated the two germline ends. The CDR3 nucleotides read TGTGCCAGCAGTGAAGAGGAAGCGCGGGATGAGCAGTTCTTC. It codes for CASSEEEARDEQFF.

V gene TRBV4-2 combines with J gene TRBJ2-7; D is possibly TRBD2 (5 bases). Per the germline V gene, CDR1 is LGHNA and CDR2 is YNFKEQ. Trimming stripped 0 bases from V and 6 bases from J, with 12 bases between. The CDR3 length is 14 residues. The CDR3 spells CASSQDSARGEQYF. In DNA, the CDR3 is TGTGCCAGCAGCCAAGATTCAGCCCGGGGCGAGCAGTACTTC.

This CDR3 is CASRQGPDNSPLHF. The CDR3 DNA follows: TGTGCCAGTAGGCAGGGGCCTGATAATTCACCCCTCCACTTT. This chain joins TRBV19 and TRBJ1-6, with D perhaps matching TRBD1 (6 bases). In germline, CDR1 is LNHDA, CDR2 SQIVND (reference sequence). V lost 6 bases and J 5 bases, leaving 11 bases between the germline ends. This CDR3 has 14 amino acids.

In this sample, this clone turned up many times. The rearrangement joins TRBV6-4 to TRBJ1-5; D is undetermined. Germline CDR1 MRHNA, CDR2 SNTAGT. The CDR3 consists of 13 residues. Trimming cost V 6 bases and J 0 bases, with 6 bases left between them. CDR3 loop: CASSQDSNQPQHF. The CDR3, as DNA: TGTGCCAGCAGCCAGGATAGCAATCAGCCCCAGCATTTT.

The CDR3 loop is CASSGGRTNEKLFF. Here the CDR3 DNA reads TGTGCCAGCAGTGGGGGCAGGACGAATGAAAAACTGTTTTTT. The chain joins TRBV13 to TRBJ1-4; D might be TRBD1 (6 bases). CDR3 length: 14 residues. V was pared by 6 bases and J by 5 bases, with 13 bases between. Germline CDR1 and CDR2: PRHDT and FYEKMQ (reference sequence).

This rearrangement joins TRBV18 to TRBJ2-3; 10 bases map to TRBD2. V shed 5 bases, J shed 0 bases, and the junction held 5 bases outside the gene matches. Germline-derived CDR1 and CDR2 are KGHSH and LQKENI. This CDR3 has 16 amino acids. The CDR3 bases are TGTGCCAGCTCAAGCACTAGCGGGGCTAGCACAGATACGCAGTATTTT. Translated, it gives CASSSTSGASTDTQYF. Combining the CDR3 with reference TRBV18 and TRBJ2-3 gives the whole variable domain NAGVMQNPRHLVRRRGQEARLRCSPMKGHSHVYWYRQLPEEGLKFMVYLQKENIIDESGMPKERFSAEFPKEGPSILRIQQVVRGDSAAYFCASSSTSGASTDTQYFGPGTRLTVL.

The chain combines TRBV2 with TRBJ1-5; a weak D match, TRBD1 (5 bases). The CDR3 extends over 14 amino acids. The germline CDR1 and CDR2 sequences are SNHLY and FYNNEI. Trimming stripped 6 bases from V and 4 bases from J, with 13 bases between. CDR3 sequence: CASSLRGVNQPQHF. The DNA for the CDR3 is TGTGCCAGCAGCCTGCGGGGGGTTAATCAGCCCCAGCATTTT.

V gene TRBV10-3 combines with J gene TRBJ1-2; D call uncertain. V lost 0 bases, J lost 8 bases, and 7 bases lay in between. The CDR3 has 12 residues. The germline V gene has CDR1 ENHRY and CDR2 SYGVKD. CDR3 DNA: TGTGCCATCAGTGAGTCGACGGAGGGCTACACCTTC. Its protein is CAISESTEGYTF.

The chain combines TRBV5-6 with TRBJ2-5; 7 nucleotides match TRBD1. The germline gives CDR1 SGHDT, CDR2 YYEEEE. The CDR3 has 14 amino acids. Germline trimming cut 6 bases from V and 1 base from J; bases unmatched to any gene: 6. CDR3 loop: CASNPTGIQETQYF. In nucleotides, the CDR3 is TGTGCCAGCAACCCGACAGGGATCCAAGAGACCCAGTACTTC.

The chain uses TRBV4-1 and TRBJ2-5; D is perhaps TRBD2 (5 bases). V was clipped by 1 base and J by 4 bases, with 10 bases between them. CDR1 and CDR2 (germline): MGHRA, YSYEKL. This CDR3 is built from 14 residues. The CDR3 is CASSQAPGRETQYF. The CDR3 region has the DNA TGCGCCAGCAGCCAAGCTCCGGGAAGAGAGACCCAGTACTTC.